This passage covers 24 T cell receptor beta chains from one sample sequenced in a study of blood T cell repertoires in COVID-19 (dated by TCRdb to the early 2020s). Libraries were constructed by the immunoSEQ multiplex PCR assay. TCRdb mirrors the immuneACCESS table, restricted to in-frame sequences. Some clones are absent from its copies; in checked studies, under half trace to an unresolved V gene, and the reason for the others is unknown. For this sample there are under 130,000 clones; around 84% appear just once. The ten largest account for 15% to 17% of the sample. The sample was peripheral blood. The receptor set was obtained from an elderly woman with acute or convalescent COVID-19.

The chain employs TRBV5-1 and TRBJ1-1, with D unclear. CDR1 SGHRS and CDR2 YFSETQ come from the germline V gene. The CDR3 is 14 amino acids. V lost 4 bases, J lost 1 base, and 11 bases lay in between. CDR3 loop: CASSPDGRNTEAFF. The CDR3 DNA follows: TGCGCCAGCAGCCCGGACGGGAGGAACACTGAAGCTTTCTTT.

The rearrangement uses TRBV27 and TRBJ2-1; the match to TRBD2 covers 7 bases. The V gene end was trimmed by 7 bases and the J gene end by 8 bases; junction bases not matched to a gene: 14. Per germline, CDR1 MNHEY and CDR2 SMNVEV (reference sequence). The CDR3 is 15 residues long. The CDR3 protein is CASTRIGRGMDEQFF. The DNA for the CDR3 is TGTGCCAGCACCCGAATAGGGCGGGGGATGGATGAGCAGTTCTTC.

The V call is TRBV14, the J call TRBJ2-1; TRBD1 might be the D (5 bases). Germline V gives CDR1 SGHDN, CDR2 FVKESK. CDR3 size: 14 residues. The germline V and J ends were trimmed by 1 base and 2 bases, with 6 bases remaining between them. CDR3 sequence (DNA): TGTGCCAGCAGCCAAGGGGGCACCTACAATGAGCAGTTCTTC. Amino acid sequence: CASSQGGTYNEQFF.

CDR3 region: CATSDRRTSGAAERETQYF. CDR3 nucleotides: TGTGCCACCAGTGACCGTCGGACTAGCGGGGCCGCCGAGAGAGAGACCCAGTACTTC. The rearrangement links TRBV24-1 to TRBJ2-5; 12 bases match TRBD2. V shed 4 bases and J 4 bases; nucleotides not matched to a gene: 15. Germline CDR1 KGHDR, CDR2 SFDVKD. This CDR3 has 19 amino acids.

There are a few counts of this clone. This sequence joins TRBV19 and TRBJ1-2; D is possibly TRBD1 (6 bases). V gave up 3 bases and J gave up 2 bases, with 10 bases separating them. Germline-derived CDR1 and CDR2 are LNHDA and SQIVND (reference sequence). This CDR3 region has 14 residues. CDR3 sequence: CASSMTGVNYGYTF. The CDR3 DNA sequence: TGTGCCAGTAGTATGACAGGCGTGAACTATGGCTACACCTTC.

The J gene is TRBJ1-4, the V gene TRBV5-4, with D unclear. The CDR3 has 15 amino acids. CDR1 is SGHNT and CDR2 is YYREEE in the germline V gene (reference sequence). V dropped 3 bases and J dropped 0 bases, with 9 bases sitting between them. CDR3 protein: CASSSTRTTNEKLFF. The CDR3 DNA reads TGTGCCAGCAGCTCAACCAGAACAACTAATGAAAAACTGTTTTTT.

The chain joins TRBV9 to TRBJ1-5, with TRBD1 matching over 10 bases. V was clipped by 3 bases and J by 6 bases; unmatched bases: 6. In germline, CDR1 is SGDLS, CDR2 YYNGEE. CDR3 size: 15 residues. The CDR3 nucleotides read TGTGCCAGCAGCGGCGGGACAGGGGCAGGTCAGCCCCAGCATTTT. This codes for CASSGGTGAGQPQHF.

The J gene is TRBJ2-2, the V gene TRBV7-9; the D is unclear. The V gene lost 1 base and the J gene lost 6 bases, with 12 bases spanning the gap. This CDR3 is 15 amino acids long. Germline values: CDR1 SEHNR, CDR2 FQNEAQ (reference sequence). The CDR3 sequence is CASSLDGRGAGELFF. For the CDR3, the DNA is TGTGCCAGCAGCTTAGATGGCCGAGGAGCCGGGGAGCTGTTTTTT.

The chain has TRBV18 and TRBJ1-3, with D possibly being TRBD1 (5 bases). The CDR3 extends over 14 amino acids. Germline CDR1 and CDR2: KGHSH and LQKENI. The V end lost 1 base, the J end lost 4 bases, and 8 bases lay between the germline ends. In DNA, the CDR3 is TGTGCCAGCTCACCACAGGGGCCAGGAAACACCATATATTTT. Encoded protein: CASSPQGPGNTIYF.

The chain uses TRBV5-1 and TRBJ1-2; 7 bases agree with TRBD1. Germline lookup yields CDR1 SGHRS and CDR2 YFSETQ. V lost 5 bases and J lost 2; bases outside the gene matches: 12. The CDR3 spans 16 residues. The CDR3 spells CASSPQERQGNYGYTF. CDR3 coding DNA: TGCGCCAGCAGTCCCCAAGAGAGACAGGGAAACTATGGCTACACCTTC.

The CDR3 here is CASSEKGFGTFF. The CDR3 nucleotides are TGTGCCAGCAGTGAAAAAGGATTCGGGACTTTCTTT. J is TRBJ1-1 and V is TRBV6-1; no definite D call. V shed 2 bases and J shed 12 bases, with 13 bases lying between them. The CDR3 length is 12 residues. CDR1 and CDR2 (germline): MNHNS, SASEGT.

The rearrangement links TRBV29-1 to TRBJ1-2, with D possibly matching TRBD1 (5 bases). The CDR3 consists of 13 residues. Trimming removed 6 bases at V and 4 bases at J, with 15 bases between. Germline values: CDR1 SQVTM, CDR2 ANQGSEA. For the CDR3, the DNA is TGCAGCGTGGCGCAGGGAGGAAGCTATGGCTACACCTTC. Its translation: CSVAQGGSYGYTF.

The rearrangement joins TRBV6-5 to TRBJ2-3; D unresolved. Germline CDR1 reads MNHEY; CDR2 reads SVGAGI. The length of the CDR3 is 15 residues. Trimming removed 2 bases from V and 5 bases from J, with 14 bases in between. CDR3 coding DNA: TGTGCCAGCAGTTACAGATCGGCAGGTGAAGATACGCAGTATTTT. Its protein product is CASSYRSAGEDTQYF.

Here the CDR3 reads CASSHNLRGTYEQYV. As DNA, the CDR3 is TGCGCCAGCAGCCATAATCTGCGGGGGACCTACGAGCAGTACGTC. The chain carries TRBV4-1 and TRBJ2-7, with TRBD2 identical over 7 bases. V was clipped by 3 bases and J by 2 bases; unmatched bases: 7. The germline CDR1 and CDR2 sequences are MGHRA and YSYEKL. The CDR3 length is 15 residues.

This chain links TRBV6-5 with TRBJ2-7; 9 nucleotides agree with TRBD1. The junction had 6 bases not matched to a gene; V was cut back by 6 bases and J by 3 bases. This CDR3 contains 14 residues. The germline gives CDR1 MNHEY, CDR2 SVGAGI. CDR3 region: CASSPGTGNYEQYF. Written as DNA, the CDR3 is TGTGCCAGCAGCCCCGGGACAGGGAACTACGAGCAGTACTTC.

The CDR3 reads CASSNILAASYEQYF. Written as DNA, the CDR3 is TGTGCCAGTAGTAATATCCTGGCGGCCTCCTACGAGCAGTACTTC. This chain connects TRBV19 to TRBJ2-7, with unresolved D. Germline CDR1 and CDR2: LNHDA and SQIVND (reference sequence). Trimming removed 4 bases at V and 0 bases at J, with 13 bases between. The length of the CDR3 is 15 residues. The full variable domain, rest sourced from reference TRBV19 and TRBJ2-7, is DGGITQSPKYLFRKEGQNVTLSCEQNLNHDAMYWYRQDPGQGLRLIYYSQIVNDFQKGDIAEGYSVSREKKESFPLTVTSAQKNPTAFYLCASSNILAASYEQYFGPGTRLTVT.

The count of this clone is one. This rearrangement joins TRBV5-1 to TRBJ1-4; 9 bases fit TRBD1. CDR1 is SGHRS and CDR2 is YFSETQ in the germline V gene. The CDR3 totals 15 residues. Trimming took 5 bases from V and 8 from J; bases not matched to a gene: 10. The CDR3 sequence is CASSQTGGAWEKLFF. CDR3 in DNA: TGCGCCAGCAGTCAAACAGGGGGCGCGTGGGAAAAACTGTTTTTT.

Only a few counts were recorded for this clone. A junction end diverges from the germline sequence, so it may reflect a read error. V gene TRBV15 combines with J gene TRBJ1-2; D gene ambiguous. The CDR3 is made up of 12 amino acids. In germline, CDR1 is LNHNV, CDR2 YYDKDF (reference sequence). CDR3: CATSRDDYAYTF. In DNA form, the CDR3 reads TGTGCCACCAGCAGGGACGACTATGCCTACACCTTC.

The rearrangement links TRBV28 to TRBJ2-7; perhaps TRBD2 as D (5 bases). Germline V CDR1 and CDR2: MDHEN, SYDVKM. V lost 2 bases to trimming and J lost 0 bases, with 17 bases between them. This CDR3 has 17 residues. Here the CDR3 DNA reads TGTGCCAGCAGTTTAAGGCCCCTCCAGCGGAACTCCTACGAGCAGTACTTC. This gives the protein CASSLRPLQRNSYEQYF.

The J gene is TRBJ2-6, the V gene TRBV5-6, with 8 bases matching TRBD1. Trimming cost V 3 bases and J 0 bases; bases outside gene matches: 8. CDR1 and CDR2 from the germline V gene are SGHDT and YYEEEE. CDR3 length: 18 amino acids. Here the CDR3 reads CASSSLRDRHSGANVLTF. DNA for the CDR3: TGTGCCAGCAGCTCCCTCCGGGACAGGCACTCTGGGGCCAACGTCCTGACTTTC.

This clone was observed once. The rearrangement uses TRBV5-4 and TRBJ1-6, with D unclear. This CDR3 spans 17 amino acids. The V and J ends lost 0 bases and 0 bases respectively, with 10 bases between them. The germline CDR1 and CDR2 sequences are SGHNT and YYREEE (reference sequence). The DNA of the CDR3 is TGTGCCAGCAGCTTGGGGGCAGTAAGCTCCTATAATTCACCCCTCCACTTT. Translation: CASSLGAVSSYNSPLHF. Together with reference TRBV5-4 and TRBJ1-6, the CDR3 gives the full variable domain: ETGVTQSPTHLIKTRGQQVTLRCSSQSGHNTVSWYQQALGQGPQFIFQYYREEENGRGNFPPRFSGLQFPNYSSELNVNALELDDSALYLCASSLGAVSSYNSPLHFGNGTRLTVT.

The chain recombines TRBV2 with TRBJ2-7; 7 bases fit TRBD1. CDR3 length: 13 amino acids. Per germline, CDR1 SNHLY and CDR2 FYNNEI. The V gene end was trimmed by 5 bases and the J gene end by 0 bases; junction bases not matched to a gene: 1. The DNA for the CDR3 is TGTGCCAGCAGTCGACAGGGCTCCTACGAGCAGTACGTC. Its protein is CASSRQGSYEQYV.

V and J are TRBV6-6 and TRBJ1-1, with D possibly TRBD1 on 5 matching bases. There are 13 residues in the CDR3. Germline V gene data show CDR1 as MNHNY and CDR2 as SVGAGI (reference sequence). The CDR3 sequence is CGGGAETNTEAFF. The CDR3 DNA reads as TGTGGGGGGGGTGCGGAGACCAACACTGAAGCTTTCTTT.

The chain employs TRBV7-2 and TRBJ2-7; D is perhaps TRBD2 (5 bases). From germline, CDR1 is SGHTA and CDR2 FQGNSA. The V end was cut by 2 bases, the J end by 2 bases, with 13 bases between. This CDR3 is built from 15 residues. Written as DNA, the CDR3 is TGTGCCAGCAGCTTAAAAGCGGACCATACCTACGAGCAGTACGTC. It encodes CASSLKADHTYEQYV.